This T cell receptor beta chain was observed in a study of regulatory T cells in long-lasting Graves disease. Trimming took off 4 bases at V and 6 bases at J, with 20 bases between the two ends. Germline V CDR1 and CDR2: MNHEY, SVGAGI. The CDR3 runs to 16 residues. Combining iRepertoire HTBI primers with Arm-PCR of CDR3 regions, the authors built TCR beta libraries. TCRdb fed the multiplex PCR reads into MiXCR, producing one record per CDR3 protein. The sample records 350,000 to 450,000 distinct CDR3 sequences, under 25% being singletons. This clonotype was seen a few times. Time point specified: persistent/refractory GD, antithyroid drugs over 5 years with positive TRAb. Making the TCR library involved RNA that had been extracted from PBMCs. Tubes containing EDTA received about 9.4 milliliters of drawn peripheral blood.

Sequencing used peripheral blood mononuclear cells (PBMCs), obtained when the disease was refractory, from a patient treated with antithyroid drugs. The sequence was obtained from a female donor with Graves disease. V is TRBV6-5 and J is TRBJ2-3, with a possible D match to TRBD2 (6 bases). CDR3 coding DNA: TGTGCCAGCAGTTCCCCACTAGCTCCACATCCGGATACGCAGTATTTT. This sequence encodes CASSSPLAPHPDTQYF.